Below, 10 T cell receptor beta chains from the same sample are listed, as sequenced in a study of identical twins. From the 5' RACE reads, TCRdb called clonotypes with MiXCR, one entry per CDR3 protein. The table lists roughly 690,000 distinct CDR3 sequences, roughly 6% of them singletons. The sequenced sample consisted of naive T cells sorted from blood. The source is a young man in good health.

This clonotype was recorded once. J is TRBJ1-4 and V is TRBV12-5; the D gene is possibly TRBD1 (6 bases). Germline V gene sequence: CDR1 LGHNT, CDR2 FRNRAP. V was shortened by 4 bases and J by 4 bases, with 10 bases between the two germline ends. This CDR3 contains 14 residues. CDR3 sequence: CASGYTGINEKLFF. The CDR3 coding sequence is TGTGCTAGTGGTTATACAGGGATTAATGAAAAACTGTTTTTT.

This clonotype was seen ten or more times. The rearrangement uses TRBV7-9 and TRBJ2-4, with no clear D. Germline V gene data show CDR1 as SEHNR and CDR2 as FQNEAQ (reference sequence). This CDR3 has 14 amino acids. Trimming cost V 0 bases and J 9 bases, with 12 bases left between them. CDR3 DNA sequence: TGTGCCAGCAGCTTAGCAATAAGATCCGGCATTCAGTACTTC. This translates into CASSLAIRSGIQYF. Supplemented by reference TRBV7-9 and TRBJ2-4, the full variable domain reads DTGVSQNPRHKITKRGQNVTFRCDPISEHNRLYWYRQTLGQGPEFLTYFQNEAQLEKSRLLSDRFSAERPKGSFSTLEIQRTEQGDSAMYLCASSLAIRSGIQYFGAGTRLSVL.

This clonotype was found many times. The rearrangement joins TRBV7-2 to TRBJ1-3; D is unclear. The V gene lost 1 base and the J gene lost 2 bases, with 15 bases spanning the gap. Germline assignment: CDR1 SGHTA and CDR2 FQGNSA. This CDR3 spans 17 amino acids. The DNA for the CDR3 is TGTGCCAGCAGCTTAGGCCCCTGGACTTCCGCTGGAAACACCATATATTTT. Encoded protein: CASSLGPWTSAGNTIYF.

This clonotype was observed many times. This rearrangement joins TRBV7-2 to TRBJ1-1, with 7 bases matching TRBD1. Germline CDR1 SGHTA, CDR2 FQGNSA. The CDR3 has 15 amino acids. The trim removed 0 bases at V and 0 bases at J, leaving 1 base unmatched. The CDR3, as DNA: TGTGCCAGCAGCTTAGCGACAGGGATGAACACTGAAGCTTTCTTT. It is translated as CASSLATGMNTEAFF. Full variable domain (outside the CDR3, taken from reference TRBV7-2 and TRBJ1-1): GAGVSQSPSNKVTEKGKDVELRCDPISGHTALYWYRQSLGQGLEFLIYFQGNSAPDKSGLPSDRFSAERTGGSVSTLTIQRTQQEDSAVYLCASSLATGMNTEAFFGQGTRLTVV.

Many counts were recorded for this clonotype. The chain couples TRBV18 to TRBJ2-1; D is possibly TRBD2 (5 bases). The V end was cut by 3 bases, the J end by 0 bases, with 15 bases between. Germline V CDR1 and CDR2: KGHSH, LQKENI. The CDR3 loop spans 17 amino acids. CDR3 sequence reads: CASSPPRGFSSYNEQFF. CDR3 DNA sequence: TGTGCCAGCTCACCCCCAAGAGGGTTTAGCTCCTACAATGAGCAGTTCTTC.

This clonotype was seen a handful of times. The chain combines TRBV25-1 with TRBJ2-5; 11 bases are a match to TRBD2. The CDR3 has 15 residues. Germline V lookup: CDR1 MGHDK, CDR2 SYGVNS. The J segment lost 5 bases and the V segment lost 6 bases, leaving 8 bases of the junction unmatched. The CDR3 loop is CASRGLAGGSETQYF. The CDR3 DNA is TGTGCCAGCAGAGGCTTAGCGGGAGGGAGTGAGACCCAGTACTTC.

This clonotype was counted only a few times. V gene TRBV16 combines with J gene TRBJ1-2; D unclear. The CDR3 spans 15 residues. Trimming shortened V by 2 bases and J by 4 bases, and 14 bases separated the two germline ends. Per germline, CDR1 KGHSY and CDR2 FQNENV. CDR3 coding DNA: TGTGCCAGCAGCCAACAAGGCCAGGATATCTATGGCTACACCTTC. Protein product: CASSQQGQDIYGYTF.

This clonotype was counted between two and nine times. This chain connects TRBV20-1 to TRBJ2-5, with 12 bases that match TRBD2. The V gene's germline CDR1 is DFQATT and CDR2 SNEGSKA (reference sequence). The junction had 10 bases not matched to a gene; V was cut back by 0 bases and J by 5 bases. This CDR3 is built from 17 residues. The CDR3 spells CSARDRPSGRAGETQYF. The CDR3 DNA reads TGCAGTGCTAGAGATCGTCCTAGCGGGAGGGCCGGGGAGACCCAGTACTTC.

This clonotype was recorded at least ten times. The chain is built from TRBV11-3 and TRBJ2-1, with TRBD2 matching over 16 bases. Per germline, CDR1 SGHNT and CDR2 YENEEA. The trim removed 4 bases at V and 7 bases at J, leaving 19 bases unmatched. The CDR3 extends over 21 amino acids. The CDR3 loop reads CASSSHLGLAGGHGSQNEQFF. The CDR3 region has the DNA TGTGCCAGCAGCTCACACCTGGGACTAGCGGGAGGGCATGGTAGTCAGAATGAGCAGTTCTTC.

This clonotype was seen repeatedly, ten times or more. A read error may produce the germline difference seen at one junction end. J is TRBJ2-7 and V is TRBV5-1; 8 nucleotides match TRBD1. The CDR3 loop spans 13 amino acids. Germline CDR1 reads SGHRS; CDR2 reads YFSETQ. The CDR3 sequence is CASSFDRGYEQYF. In nucleotides, the CDR3 is TGTGCCAGCAGTTTCGACAGGGGTTACGAGCAGTACTTC.